These 9 T cell receptor beta chains share one sample of origin, sequenced in a study of tumor-infiltrating lymphocytes in oesophageal squamous cell carcinoma. TCRdb analysed the PCR reads with MiXCR anew, one entry per CDR3 protein. The repertoire holds some 17,000 distinct CDR3 sequences, about 51% seen once, with approximately 45% in the top ten. The sequencing sample was made of normal esophageal tissue next to the tumor. These receptors were taken from a female donor with esophageal squamous cell carcinoma.

The gene calls are TRBV12-3 or TRBV12-4 and TRBJ2-7; possibly TRBD2 for D (7 bases). The germline V and J ends were trimmed by 6 bases and 5 bases, with 14 bases remaining between them. The CDR3 is 13 residues long. The CDR3 DNA sequence: TGTGCCAGCAGCCCGTCGGGGGGCCACGAGCAGTACTTC. Its protein product is CASSPSGGHEQYF.

The chain links TRBV5-7 to TRBJ2-1; D is unclear. TRBV5-7 is labeled an ORF, and its function is uncertain. This CDR3 region has 14 residues. The V end was cut by 2 bases, the J end by 3 bases, with 9 bases between. CDR3 residues: CASSFLSGYNEQFF. The DNA for the CDR3 is TGTGCCAGCAGCTTTTTATCGGGCTACAATGAGCAGTTCTTC.

A few counts support this clonotype. As the CDR3 is not closed by the conserved phenylalanine or tryptophan, this likely results from a read error. The DNA is omitted, as the CDR3 cannot be located on it reliably, and the CDR3 follows TCRdb's listing. The rearrangement joins TRBV7-2 to TRBJ1-1. The CDR3 is made up of 17 amino acids, end residues included. Germline lookup yields CDR1 SGHTA and CDR2 FQGNSA. The CDR3 protein is CASSSFTSGSYEQYFGP.

In its sample, this clonotype was seen many times. V is TRBV14 and J is TRBJ2-3; 7 bases line up with TRBD2. The CDR3 extends over 17 amino acids. V trimming: 0 bases; J trimming: 0 bases; junction bases outside the gene matches: 6. Germline CDR1 SGHDN, CDR2 FVKESK. CDR3: CASSQDAAGTSTDTQYF. The CDR3 DNA is TGTGCCAGCAGCCAAGACGCAGCGGGGACTAGCACAGATACGCAGTATTTT.

CDR3 region: CASSLLTGSYEQYF. For the CDR3, the DNA is TGTGCCAGCAGCTTACTGACAGGTTCTTACGAGCAGTACTTC. The chain carries TRBV11-2 and TRBJ2-1; possible D gene TRBD1, 6 bases. The J call may be in error: the DNA end matches TRBJ2-7 better. Germline CDR1 is SGHAT and CDR2 is FQNNGV. The CDR3 is 14 amino acids.

This chain joins TRBV7-8 and TRBJ2-4; D is possibly TRBD1 or TRBD2 (5 bases each). The J call is uncertain, as TRBJ2-7 better fits the DNA end. Per the germline V gene, CDR1 is SGHVS and CDR2 is FQNEAQ. This CDR3 comprises 16 residues. Here the CDR3 reads CASSLGLPGPEYEQYF. CDR3 sequence (DNA): TGTGCCAGCAGCTTAGGGCTACCGGGACCCGAGTACGAGCAGTACTTC.

The rearrangement uses TRBV11-2 and TRBJ2-5, with D perhaps assigned TRBD1 or TRBD2 (6 bases each). With 5 bases removed from V and 5 bases from J, the gap between germline ends came to 18 bases. The CDR3 has 15 residues. In germline, CDR1 is SGHAT, CDR2 FQNNGV. The CDR3 loop is CASSRDSITGETQYF. The CDR3 DNA sequence: TGTGCCAGCAGCCGGGACTCAATCACAGGGGAGACCCAGTACTTC.

Regarding this clonotype: One base away lies a much larger clone, so this may be a sequencing read error. The chain has TRBV6-2 or TRBV6-3 and TRBJ1-5; D remains unclear. Looked up from germline, CDR1 is MNHEY and CDR2 is SVGEGT. The CDR3 sequence is 12 residues long. The CDR3, as DNA: TGTGCCAGCAGCCTAGACAATCCGCCCCAGCATTTT. Amino acids: CASSLDNPPQHF.

The chain employs TRBV6-1 and TRBJ2-3; D not resolved. CDR3 length equals 13 residues. The germline gives CDR1 MNHNS, CDR2 SASEGT. The V gene lost 5 bases and the J gene lost 0 bases, with 6 bases spanning the gap. The CDR3 coding sequence is TGTGCCAGCAGTTATGGGAGCACAGATACGCAGTATTTT. Its translation: CASSYGSTDTQYF.